This T cell receptor beta chain was documented in a study of identical twins. This clonotype was detected ten times or more. Antigen unknown. Each donor was a healthy Caucasian. In TCRdb, the 5' RACE reads were re-called with MiXCR into one record per CDR3 protein. The sample shows roughly 570,000 distinct CDR3 sequences, approximately 9.6% of them seen only once. Study findings and constraints: Out-of-frame beta sequences exhibited a weaker degree of excess twin sharing. The models gave estimates that fell short of the out-of-frame TCR alpha sharing seen in monozygotic twins.

The CDR3 sequence is 15 residues long. Germline V gene data show CDR1 as MNHEY and CDR2 as SMNVEV (reference sequence). The V end was cut by 2 bases, the J end by 0 bases, with 11 bases between. This sample also appeared in a second study, on yellow fever vaccine responses in identical twins. Per that study: Reported findings indicate that twins' vaccine T cell responses seemed partially convergent, partially personalized.

Sequencing input: PBMCs. The clonotype was recovered from a woman aged 18-29 years in good health. The chain carries TRBV27 and TRBJ2-7; possible D gene TRBD2, 6 bases. DNA for the CDR3: TGTGCCAGCAGTTTACGGGGGACGTACTCCTACGAGCAGTACTTC. Translation: CASSLRGTYSYEQYF.